The 9 T cell receptor beta chains below come from one sample, sequenced in a study of T cell repertoires in cytomegalovirus infection. TCRdb reprocessed the reads with MiXCR, giving one entry per CDR3 protein. The sample records approximately 110,000 distinct CDR3 sequences, around 28% being singletons. These TCRs' antigens remain unknown. The material was CD8+ T cells from cultured PBMCs, obtained from culture after CMV antigen stimulation. These receptors all come from a human donor in good health (CMV status not recorded). Some clones in this sample may be carry-over from other donors' samples.

This clonotype has only one observation. The rearrangement joins TRBV11-3 to TRBJ2-2; TRBD1 matches at 10 bases. Losses at the gene ends were 5 bases for V and 7 bases for J; bases not matched to a gene: 7. This CDR3 region has 15 residues. From germline, CDR1 is SGHNT and CDR2 YENEEA. CDR3 bases: TGTGCCAGCAGCAGCCGGGACAGGGGCGTCGGGGAGCTGTTTTTT. It codes for CASSSRDRGVGELFF.

In regard to this clonotype: A much larger clone lies one base from this, so it may be a read error. The chain links TRBV7-6 to TRBJ2-7, with D uncertain. V was cut by 3 bases and J by 2 bases, with 11 bases left in between. CDR1 and CDR2 (germline): SGHVS, FNYEAQ. The CDR3 has 14 amino acids. The CDR3 DNA follows: TGTGCCAGCAGCTTGGCAAGATTAGCCTACGAGCAGTACTTC. Translated: CASSLARLAYEQYF.

The CDR3 nucleotides are TGTGCCAGCAGTTTTGGGACAGGGAATAATTCACCCCTCCACTTT. It encodes CASSFGTGNNSPLHF. The rearrangement uses TRBV28 and TRBJ1-6; 9 bases are shared with TRBD1. The CDR3 extends over 15 amino acids. The J segment lost 5 bases and the V segment lost 3 bases, leaving 2 bases of the junction unmatched. Germline V gene sequence: CDR1 MDHEN, CDR2 SYDVKM.

The V gene is TRBV19, the J gene TRBJ1-1; 7 bases are a match to TRBD1. CDR3 length: 14 amino acids. The V segment lost 9 bases and the J segment 1 base; nucleotides outside the gene matches: 8. Germline V gene sequence: CDR1 LNHDA, CDR2 SQIVND (reference sequence). This CDR3 is CASANRGQNTEAFF. In DNA, the CDR3 is TGTGCCAGCGCTAACAGGGGCCAGAACACTGAAGCTTTCTTT.

V gene TRBV4-1 combines with J gene TRBJ1-1, with no clear D. CDR1 and CDR2 (germline): MGHRA, YSYEKL. Trimming cost V 1 base and J 8 bases, with 20 bases left between them. The CDR3 contains 16 residues. CDR3 loop: CASSQGLDFRQDEAFF. For the CDR3, the DNA is TGCGCCAGCAGCCAAGGCCTGGACTTCCGTCAGGACGAAGCTTTCTTT.

CDR3 bases: TGTGCCAGCAGTGAAGCGCGGCAGCCATCTAACTATGGCTACACCTTC. It is translated as CASSEARQPSNYGYTF. V is TRBV2 and J is TRBJ1-2, with D unresolved. Germline V gives CDR1 SNHLY, CDR2 FYNNEI. The CDR3 loop spans 16 amino acids. Trimming removed 0 bases at V and 0 bases at J, with 11 bases between.

The sample holds many counts of this clonotype. J is TRBJ2-5 and V is TRBV7-9, with D hard to call. The CDR3 runs 12 residues. V dropped 1 base and J dropped 5 bases, with 5 bases sitting between them. Germline values: CDR1 SEHNR, CDR2 FQNEAQ (reference sequence). Here the CDR3 DNA reads TGTGCCAGCAGCTTAGAGAGTGAGACCCAGTACTTC. It encodes CASSLESETQYF.

This clonotype was counted between two and nine times. This sequence joins TRBV6-6 and TRBJ2-7; a possible D gene is TRBD1 (6 bases). Trimming took 8 bases from V and 2 from J, leaving 10 bases between them. CDR1 is MNHNY and CDR2 is SVGAGI in the germline V gene (reference sequence). This CDR3 has 12 amino acids. CDR3 in DNA: TGTGCCAGCTCGGACAGCACCTACGAGCAGTACTTC. It translates to CASSDSTYEQYF.

This clonotype was recorded a few times. V usage is TRBV27 and J usage is TRBJ1-4; 7 positions match TRBD1. CDR3 length: 15 residues. J was trimmed by 4 bases and V by 5 bases; bases with no gene match: 7. The germline CDR1 and CDR2 sequences are MNHEY and SMNVEV (reference sequence). DNA for the CDR3: TGTGCCAGCAGTCATACAGGGGTTCTTAATGAAAAACTGTTTTTT. Protein sequence: CASSHTGVLNEKLFF.